These 10 T cell receptor beta chains were all obtained from the same sample, sequenced in a study of blood T cell repertoires in COVID-19. Method: immunoSEQ multiplex PCR; TCRdb's copy keeps in-frame clones and lacks some. The sample includes over 100,000 clones, approximately 83% seen only once; the top ten take about a tenth. The sample comprised peripheral blood. All receptors come from an elderly man with acute or convalescent COVID-19.

The chain employs TRBV18 and TRBJ2-3; D unclear. Germline lookup yields CDR1 KGHSH and CDR2 LQKENI. V lost 0 bases and J 2 bases, leaving 12 bases between the germline ends. This CDR3 is 16 amino acids long. For the CDR3, the DNA is TGTGCCAGCTCACCACCGGTCCCTACCTACACAGATACGCAGTATTTT. Translation: CASSPPVPTYTDTQYF.

The J gene is TRBJ1-2, the V gene TRBV30; D remains ambiguous. V lost 5 bases and J lost 0, with 10 bases in between. The CDR3 has 13 amino acids. From germline, CDR1 is GTSNPN and CDR2 SVGIG (reference sequence). Written as DNA, the CDR3 is TGTGCCTGGGACGCCACACCTAACTATGGCTACACCTTC. Its protein is CAWDATPNYGYTF.

The rearrangement joins TRBV27 to TRBJ1-2, with a tentative D call TRBD1 (6 bases). V lost 5 bases, J lost 4 bases, and 17 bases lay in between. Per germline, CDR1 MNHEY and CDR2 SMNVEV (reference sequence). The CDR3 extends over 15 amino acids. The CDR3 spells CASSDTRGGSYGYTF. The CDR3 DNA reads TGTGCCAGCAGTGATACTAGGGGGGGCTCCTATGGCTACACCTTC.

This clone was counted only a few times. The chain recombines TRBV6-5 with TRBJ1-1, with TRBD1 as a possible D gene (6 bases). Between the trimmed V and J ends, which lost 7 bases and 2 bases, there was a span of 17 bases. Looked up from germline, CDR1 is MNHEY and CDR2 is SVGAGI. The CDR3 extends over 15 amino acids. CDR3 sequence: CASTPGGGLNTEAFF. CDR3 bases: TGTGCCAGCACCCCGGGAGGGGGGTTAAACACTGAAGCTTTCTTT.

V gene TRBV5-5 combines with J gene TRBJ1-6, with D maybe TRBD1 (5 bases). V shed 3 bases and J shed 0 bases, with 22 bases lying between them. Per the germline V gene, CDR1 is SGHKS and CDR2 is YYEKEE (reference sequence). The CDR3 extends over 20 amino acids. In DNA, the CDR3 is TGTGCCAGCAGCTCACGCCCATGGGGGGAGGGAACCTCCTATAATTCACCCCTCCACTTT. Amino acids: CASSSRPWGEGTSYNSPLHF.

The J gene is TRBJ2-1, the V gene TRBV7-3, with 8 bases that match TRBD1. The CDR3 contains 15 residues. V lost 1 base, J lost 4 bases, and 3 bases stayed unmatched. CDR1 and CDR2 from the germline V gene are SGHTA and FQGTGA. The CDR3 region is CASSLNRGMYNEQFF. The CDR3 nucleotides are TGTGCCAGCAGCTTAAACAGGGGGATGTACAATGAGCAGTTCTTC.

V and J are TRBV10-3 and TRBJ1-2; TRBD1 matches at 7 bases. The ends lost 6 bases at V and 4 bases at J; junction bases unmatched: 5. Germline CDR1 is ENHRY and CDR2 is SYGVKD. The CDR3 is 13 residues long. CDR3 in amino acids: CAISEQGPYGYTF. CDR3 bases: TGTGCCATCAGCGAACAGGGGCCCTATGGCTACACCTTC.

This clone was picked up a small number of times. The rearrangement links TRBV27 to TRBJ2-7; 9 bases are shared with TRBD1. The CDR3 length is 15 residues. Germline CDR1 is MNHEY and CDR2 is SMNVEV (reference sequence). Losses at the gene ends were 6 bases for V and 4 bases for J; bases not matched to a gene: 10. The CDR3 sequence is CASSQMGQGTYEQYF. The CDR3 nucleotides are TGTGCCAGCAGCCAAATGGGACAGGGCACGTACGAGCAGTACTTC.

The genes are TRBV10-1 and TRBJ1-1; a possible D gene is TRBD1 (5 bases). Trimming cost V 3 bases and J 10 bases, with 15 bases left between them. Germline lookup yields CDR1 WNHNN and CDR2 SYGVQD (reference sequence). The CDR3 has 13 residues. The CDR3: CASSENLRGIAFF. CDR3 nucleotides: TGCGCCAGCAGTGAAAATCTTAGGGGAATAGCTTTCTTT.

This rearrangement joins TRBV6-2 or TRBV6-3 to TRBJ1-1, with D perhaps matching TRBD1 (6 bases). Germline CDR1 is MNHEY and CDR2 is SVGEGT. Deletions cut 7 bases from V and 10 bases from J, with 16 bases between. The CDR3 spans 12 residues. CDR3: CASTPYVGAAFF. The CDR3 coding sequence is TGTGCCAGCACCCCCTATGTGGGGGCAGCTTTCTTT.